This T cell receptor (beta chain) comes out of a study of cytomegalovirus exposure and HLA in healthy donors. Study results and limitations: Listed as cytomegalovirus-associated were 164 TCR beta chains. In vitro confirmation showed three CMV-associated chains to be CMV antigen specific.

With respect to this clone: Its target is unknown.

Trimming removed 3 bases from V and 5 bases from J, with 16 bases in between. CDR3 length: 15 residues. CDR1 LNHDA and CDR2 SQIVND come from the germline V gene (reference sequence). While the first cohort had 650 to 850 subjects, the donors belonged to the separate validation cohort of roughly 130 subjects. The table came from immunoSEQ multiplex PCR; TCRdb's copy has only in-frame clones and leaves some out. The profile shows some 45,000 clones, around 94% of them singletons. The origin of this receptor is a woman in her late teens or twenties in good health and CMV-seropositive. V is TRBV19 and J is TRBJ2-5; D is undetermined. Sequencing input: PBMCs. Here the CDR3 reads CASSINSPPRETQYF. For the CDR3, the DNA is TGTGCCAGTAGTATCAATTCGCCCCCTCGGGAGACCCAGTACTTC.